Listed below are T cell receptor beta chains from one sample, sequenced in a study of regulatory T cells in long-lasting Graves disease. TCRdb redid the calling of the multiplex PCR reads with MiXCR, one entry per CDR3 protein. The sample carries 300,000 to 400,000 distinct CDR3 sequences, around a fifth recorded once. This material consisted of peripheral blood mononuclear cells (PBMCs), taken when the disease was refractory, from a patient treated with antithyroid drugs. All receptors derive from a female donor with Graves disease. Each CDR3 is given with its conserved first and last residue. Each record gives: clone size, D gene, J gene, V gene, CDR3 protein, CDR3 DNA. The D gene is left open where the match is weak. Size is omitted from some rows. Given values are once, few, many or a class for expanded clones.

size: few
D: TRBD1
J: TRBJ2-7
V: TRBV27
CDR3: CASRPGQGVYEQYF
DNA: TGTGCCAGCAGGCCGGGACAGGGGGTGTACGAGCAGTACTTC

size: few
D: NA
J: TRBJ2-1
V: TRBV5-1
CDR3: CASSSEGSSYNEQFF
DNA: TGCGCCAGCAGCTCCGAGGGAAGCTCCTACAATGAGCAGTTCTTC

size: few
D: TRBD2
J: TRBJ2-3
V: TRBV12-3/TRBV12-4
CDR3: CASTKRGGTSTDTQYF
DNA: TGTGCCAGCACCAAGCGCGGGGGAACTAGCACAGATACGCAGTATTTT

size: many
D: TRBD1
J: TRBJ2-7
V: TRBV5-1
CDR3: CASSTDTGGIYEQYF
DNA: TGCGCCAGCAGCACCGATACAGGGGGAATCTACGAGCAGTACTTC

size: NA
D: TRBD2
J: TRBJ2-2
V: TRBV5-4
CDR3: CASSLGLAGVVGELFF
DNA: TGTGCCAGCAGCCTAGGACTAGCGGGAGTGGTCGGGGAGCTGTTTTTT

size: NA
D: TRBD1
J: TRBJ2-2
V: TRBV29-1
CDR3: CSAGQGNTGELFF
DNA: TGCAGCGCCGGACAGGGGAACACCGGGGAGCTGTTTTTT

size: NA
D: NA
J: TRBJ2-3
V: TRBV9
CDR3: CASKSGNTDTQYF
DNA: TGTGCCAGCAAATCCGGGAACACAGATACGCAGTATTTT

size: many
D: TRBD2
J: TRBJ2-7
V: TRBV7-9
CDR3: CASSSAGGREYEQYF
DNA: TGTGCCAGCAGCTCGGCGGGCGGGAGGGAGTACGAGCAGTACTTC

size: NA
D: NA
J: TRBJ2-2
V: TRBV19
CDR3: CASSIRRGTGELFF
DNA: TGTGCCAGTAGTATAAGACGCGGGACCGGGGAGCTGTTTTTT

size: many
D: TRBD2
J: TRBJ2-7
V: TRBV28
CDR3: CASSGLAGVPGEQYF
DNA: TGTGCCAGCAGTGGACTAGCGGGAGTGCCGGGGGAGCAGTACTTC

size: few
D: TRBD1
J: TRBJ1-2
V: TRBV4-3
CDR3: CASSQPGQGYGYTF
DNA: TGCGCCAGCAGCCAGCCCGGACAGGGCTATGGCTACACCTTC

size: few
D: TRBD1
J: TRBJ2-7
V: TRBV30
CDR3: CAWSKGQGAFLGRINEQYF
DNA: TGTGCCTGGAGTAAGGGACAGGGGGCGTTCTTGGGACGGATCAACGAGCAGTACTTC

size: NA
D: TRBD1
J: TRBJ1-4
V: TRBV7-9
CDR3: CASSLRQGAAYSEKLFF
DNA: TGTGCCAGCAGCTTAAGACAGGGGGCAGCTTATAGTGAAAAACTGTTTTTT

size: NA
D: TRBD1
J: TRBJ1-2
V: TRBV7-8
CDR3: CASSLARGPSYGYTF
DNA: TGTGCCAGCAGCTTAGCTAGGGGGCCGAGCTATGGCTACACCTTC

size: many
D: TRBD2
J: TRBJ2-5
V: TRBV28
CDR3: CASSPRTSGREKETQYF
DNA: TGTGCCAGCAGTCCGAGAACTAGCGGGAGGGAGAAAGAGACCCAGTACTTC

size: few
D: TRBD1
J: TRBJ2-3
V: TRBV7-2
CDR3: CASSLGQGGDTQYF
DNA: TGTGCCAGCAGCTTGGGACAGGGCGGAGATACGCAGTATTTT

size: NA
D: NA
J: TRBJ2-5
V: TRBV18
CDR3: CASSTGTGSSQETQYF
DNA: TGTGCCAGCTCAACCGGGACTGGGTCTTCCCAAGAGACCCAGTACTTC

size: few
D: NA
J: TRBJ2-7
V: TRBV19
CDR3: CASSTRVGREQYF
DNA: TGTGCCAGTAGTACCAGGGTGGGGCGCGAGCAGTACTTC

size: NA
D: TRBD1
J: TRBJ1-1
V: TRBV6-1
CDR3: CASRPDRGGWRDTEAFF
DNA: TGTGCCAGCAGACCCGACAGGGGTGGATGGCGGGACACTGAAGCTTTCTTT

size: NA
D: TRBD2
J: TRBJ2-1
V: TRBV5-1
CDR3: CASADPSGRVRYNEQFF
DNA: TGCGCCAGCGCGGATCCTAGCGGGAGAGTGAGGTACAATGAGCAGTTCTTC

size: NA
D: TRBD1
J: TRBJ1-2
V: TRBV5-1
CDR3: CASSLEAGQGTYGYTF
DNA: TGCGCCAGCAGCTTGGAGGCGGGACAGGGCACCTATGGCTACACCTTC

size: few
D: NA
J: TRBJ1-2
V: TRBV7-9
CDR3: CASSLAGTYGYTF
DNA: TGTGCCAGCAGCTTAGCAGGGACATACGGCTACACCTTC

size: NA
D: TRBD1
J: TRBJ2-6
V: TRBV12-3/TRBV12-4
CDR3: CASSFTGVGANVLTF
DNA: TGTGCCAGCAGCTTTACAGGGGTTGGGGCCAACGTCCTGACTTTC

size: many
D: TRBD2
J: TRBJ2-5
V: TRBV7-9
CDR3: CASSLREGLQETQYF
DNA: TGTGCCAGCAGCTTACGGGAGGGCCTCCAAGAGACCCAGTACTTC

size: few
D: NA
J: TRBJ1-5
V: TRBV6-1
CDR3: CASSVDGENQPQHF
DNA: TGTGCCAGCAGCGTCGACGGGGAAAATCAGCCCCAGCATTTT

size: NA
D: TRBD2
J: TRBJ2-7
V: TRBV10-3
CDR3: CAIRGGIAGVNEQYF
DNA: TGTGCCATCAGGGGGGGAATAGCGGGAGTGAACGAGCAGTACTTC

size: NA
D: NA
J: TRBJ2-7
V: TRBV5-5
CDR3: CASSSPGRRKPYEQYF
DNA: TGTGCCAGCAGCTCGCCGGGACGAAGAAAACCCTACGAGCAGTACTTC

size: many
D: NA
J: TRBJ1-2
V: TRBV28
CDR3: CASSPADSPLVGGYTF
DNA: TGTGCCAGCAGTCCCGCGGACAGCCCGCTAGTAGGGGGCTACACCTTC

size: few
D: TRBD2
J: TRBJ2-5
V: TRBV11-3
CDR3: CASSLDLLAGETQYF
DNA: TGTGCCAGCAGCTTAGATCTACTAGCGGGAGAGACCCAGTACTTC

size: NA
D: TRBD1
J: TRBJ1-2
V: TRBV7-9
CDR3: CASSLYRDRRNYGYTF
DNA: TGTGCCAGCAGCTTATATCGGGACAGGAGGAATTATGGCTACACCTTC

size: few
D: NA
J: TRBJ1-3
V: TRBV2
CDR3: CASSQRRLRISGNTIYF
DNA: TGTGCCAGCAGCCAGCGGAGACTTCGGATCTCTGGAAACACCATATATTTT

size: few
D: NA
J: TRBJ1-2
V: TRBV25-1
CDR3: CASSSRYTNYGYTF
DNA: TGTGCCAGCAGTTCTCGCTATACTAACTATGGCTACACCTTC

size: NA
D: TRBD1
J: TRBJ2-7
V: TRBV28
CDR3: CASTLGTASYEQYF
DNA: TGTGCCAGCACTCTCGGGACAGCCTCCTACGAGCAGTACTTC

size: NA
D: NA
J: TRBJ1-6
V: TRBV6-5
CDR3: CASSYGGSGSSYNSPLHF
DNA: TGTGCCAGCAGTTACGGGGGGTCAGGAAGCTCCTATAATTCACCCCTCCACTTT

size: many
D: TRBD1
J: TRBJ2-4
V: TRBV11-2
CDR3: CASSLGTTGDDIQYF
DNA: TGTGCCAGCAGCTTGGGAACGACAGGGGACGACATTCAGTACTTC

size: NA
D: TRBD2
J: TRBJ2-2
V: TRBV6-5
CDR3: CASRGAGGNTGELSF
DNA: TGTGCCAGCAGGGGAGCGGGGGGGAACACCGGGGAGCTGTCTTTT

size: many
D: NA
J: TRBJ1-6
V: TRBV28
CDR3: CASSLRGSYNSPLHF
DNA: TGTGCCAGCAGTTTGCGGGGGAGTTATAATTCACCCCTCCACTTT

size: many
D: NA
J: TRBJ2-7
V: TRBV2
CDR3: CASSVEPLSSYEQYF
DNA: TGTGCCAGCAGTGTCGAGCCTTTAAGCTCCTACGAGCAGTACTTC

size: few
D: NA
J: TRBJ2-7
V: TRBV7-9
CDR3: CASSLEVRHGEQYF
DNA: TGTGCCAGCAGCTTAGAAGTTCGGCATGGCGAGCAGTACTTC

size: NA
D: NA
J: TRBJ2-2
V: TRBV27
CDR3: CASSFSLNTGELFF
DNA: TGTGCCAGCAGTTTTTCCCTCAACACCGGGGAGCTGTTTTTT

size: many
D: NA
J: TRBJ1-5
V: TRBV3-1
CDR3: CASSQGRNQPQHF
DNA: TGTGCCAGCAGCCAAGGTCGCAATCAGCCCCAGCATTTT

size: NA
D: TRBD1
J: TRBJ1-4
V: TRBV4-3
CDR3: CASSQSTGWSEKLFF
DNA: TGCGCCAGCAGCCAGTCGACAGGGTGGAGTGAAAAACTGTTTTTT

size: many
D: TRBD1
J: TRBJ1-6
V: TRBV3-1
CDR3: CASSQGSGTGDSPLHF
DNA: TGTGCCAGCAGCCAGGGATCCGGGACAGGGGATTCACCCCTCCACTTT

size: few
D: NA
J: TRBJ1-1
V: TRBV4-1
CDR3: CASSQGPVNTEAFF
DNA: TGCGCCAGCAGCCAAGGGCCTGTGAACACTGAAGCTTTCTTT

size: many
D: NA
J: TRBJ2-7
V: TRBV20-1
CDR3: CSASIFGGGEQYF
DNA: TGCAGTGCATCTATTTTCGGCGGAGGCGAGCAGTACTTC

size: NA
D: TRBD1
J: TRBJ2-7
V: TRBV5-1
CDR3: CASSLRTGIYEQYF
DNA: TGCGCCAGCAGCTTACGGACAGGGATCTACGAGCAGTACTTC

size: many
D: TRBD1
J: TRBJ1-1
V: TRBV7-8
CDR3: CASSLHPAGGYGDTEAFF
DNA: TGTGCCAGCAGCCTACACCCCGCAGGGGGCTACGGGGACACTGAAGCTTTCTTT

size: many
D: NA
J: TRBJ1-1
V: TRBV6-5
CDR3: CASSYSNSREAFF
DNA: TGTGCCAGCAGTTACTCGAACAGTCGGGAAGCTTTCTTT

size: few
D: NA
J: TRBJ2-3
V: TRBV7-9
CDR3: CASSPGFTDTQYF
DNA: TGTGCCAGCAGCCCGGGATTCACAGATACGCAGTATTTT

size: NA
D: TRBD1
J: TRBJ2-7
V: TRBV6-1
CDR3: CASTWTGGRIEQYF
DNA: TGTGCCAGCACGTGGACAGGGGGCAGGATAGAGCAGTACTTC

size: NA
D: NA
J: TRBJ2-5
V: TRBV29-1
CDR3: CSVVMGAAETQYF
DNA: TGCAGCGTTGTTATGGGGGCGGCAGAGACCCAGTACTTC

size: few
D: NA
J: TRBJ1-2
V: TRBV7-9
CDR3: CASSLDGYTF
DNA: TGTGCCAGCAGCTTAGATGGCTACACCTTC

size: many
D: NA
J: TRBJ1-1
V: TRBV12-3/TRBV12-4
CDR3: CASSPLGESGNTEAFF
DNA: TGTGCCAGCAGTCCATTAGGGGAATCGGGGAACACTGAAGCTTTCTTT